This T cell receptor beta chain was identified during a study of T-cell memory formation after mild COVID-19. CDR3 length: 16 amino acids. V lost 3 bases, J lost 2 bases, and 13 bases lay in between. In its sample, this clonotype was seen many times. In TCRdb, the 5' RACE reads were re-called with MiXCR into one record per CDR3 protein. This table has approximately 350,000 distinct CDR3 sequences, around 30% appearing once. The V call is TRBV12-3 or TRBV12-4, the J call TRBJ2-2; possible D gene TRBD2, 5 bases. Input material: PBMCs or a T cell subset sorted from them (not recorded which). The TCR comes from an adult woman who had mild COVID-19 (a few samples of this study predate the infection). Cell type and time point are not known. As DNA, the CDR3 is TGTGCCAGCAGTTTGGCCGGGAACATTAACACCGGGGAGCTGTTTTTT. This translates into CASSLAGNINTGELFF.